One sample yielded the 26 T cell receptor beta chains listed below, sequenced in a study of cytomegalovirus exposure and HLA in healthy donors. The data were produced by immunoSEQ multiplex PCR, yet TCRdb's version contains in-frame clones alone and is incomplete. The sample records approximately 210,000 clones, around nine tenths being singletons. The specimen sequenced was PBMCs. The receptors derive from a young woman in good health and CMV-seronegative.

V gene TRBV2 combines with J gene TRBJ2-1, with TRBD2 identical over 7 bases. The trim removed 3 bases at V and 6 bases at J, leaving 5 bases unmatched. The germline V gene has CDR1 SNHLY and CDR2 FYNNEI. This CDR3 has 14 residues. CDR3 nucleotide sequence: TGTGCCAGCAGTGACGTGGCGGGAGTCAATGAGCAGTTCTTC. This encodes CASSDVAGVNEQFF.

The V call is TRBV18, the J call TRBJ2-1; 9 positions agree with TRBD1. The CDR3 has 15 residues. Trimming cost V 3 bases and J 9 bases; bases outside gene matches: 9. Germline V gene data show CDR1 as KGHSH and CDR2 as LQKENI. This CDR3 reads CASSPPGQGIGEQFF. The CDR3 nucleotides are TGTGCCAGCTCACCCCCGGGACAGGGTATCGGTGAGCAGTTCTTC.

The V and J genes are TRBV23-1 and TRBJ2-2, with D tentatively TRBD1 (6 bases). TRBV23-1 is an ORF, with its function uncertain. CDR3 length equals 20 residues. Trimming left V 3 bases short and J 4 bases short, with 27 bases between. The chain's CDR3 is CASSQKGANPGTRGTGELFF. The CDR3 bases are TGCGCCAGCAGTCAGAAAGGAGCGAATCCCGGGACCAGGGGCACCGGGGAGCTGTTTTTT.

V is TRBV27 and J is TRBJ2-1; possibly TRBD2 for D (5 bases). V lost 4 bases and J 6 bases, leaving 13 bases between the germline ends. The CDR3 sequence is 14 residues long. Per the germline V gene, CDR1 is MNHEY and CDR2 is SMNVEV (reference sequence). CDR3 residues: CASSWLASTNEQFF. CDR3 nucleotide sequence: TGTGCCAGCAGTTGGTTGGCTAGCACCAATGAGCAGTTCTTC.

The chain is built from TRBV9 and TRBJ1-1, with a weak D call TRBD1 (6 bases). The CDR3 loop spans 16 amino acids. V shed 0 bases and J shed 2 bases, with 14 bases lying between them. Germline values: CDR1 SGDLS, CDR2 YYNGEE. CDR3 residues: CASSVGGGGGNTEAFF. For the CDR3, the DNA is TGTGCCAGCAGCGTAGGAGGGGGAGGGGGAAACACTGAAGCTTTCTTT.

This clone was counted only a few times. The gene calls are TRBV30 and TRBJ1-5; no clear D gene. Trimming cost V 5 bases and J 0 bases, with 8 bases left between them. Germline V CDR1 and CDR2: GTSNPN, SVGIG (reference sequence). The CDR3 contains 13 residues. The CDR3 region has the DNA TGTGCCTGGGGACGGGATAGCAATCAGCCCCAGCATTTT. This encodes CAWGRDSNQPQHF.

The rearrangement joins TRBV6-6 to TRBJ2-7; perhaps TRBD1 as D (6 bases). The CDR3 covers 15 residues. The germline V gene has CDR1 MNHNY and CDR2 SVGAGI (reference sequence). V dropped 5 bases and J dropped 2 bases, with 16 bases sitting between them. CDR3 in DNA: TGTGCCAGCAGTGACAGGAGCCGCGGCCCCTACGAGCAGTACTTC. Protein: CASSDRSRGPYEQYF.

The gene calls are TRBV28 and TRBJ1-1; D unclear. Germline V lookup: CDR1 MDHEN, CDR2 SYDVKM. The CDR3 is 15 amino acids. Trimming took 6 bases from V and 4 from J, leaving 18 bases between them. The CDR3 spells CASRPTSGFGTEAFF. The CDR3 bases are TGTGCCAGCAGACCTACCTCAGGATTCGGCACTGAAGCTTTCTTT.

The J gene is TRBJ1-5, the V gene TRBV5-1, with D maybe TRBD1 (6 bases). V lost 1 base and J lost 3, with 11 bases in between. CDR3 length: 15 residues. CDR1 and CDR2 (germline): SGHRS, YFSETQ. CDR3 sequence: CASSLIGGSNQPQHF. For the CDR3, the DNA is TGCGCCAGCAGCTTGATAGGGGGATCCAATCAGCCCCAGCATTTT.

The chain couples TRBV27 to TRBJ2-1, with TRBD2 identical over 7 bases. V was pared by 3 bases and J by 4 bases, with 6 bases of the junction left unmatched. The germline V gene encodes CDR1 MNHEY and CDR2 SMNVEV (reference sequence). The CDR3 has 15 amino acids. The CDR3 loop reads CASSFTSSGYNEQFF. CDR3 nucleotide sequence: TGTGCCAGCAGTTTTACGTCTAGCGGATACAATGAGCAGTTCTTC.

V gene TRBV4-2 combines with J gene TRBJ1-4; 10 nucleotides agree with TRBD1. V lost 4 bases and J lost 7; bases outside the gene matches: 9. The CDR3 runs 16 residues. Germline CDR1 is LGHNA and CDR2 is YNFKEQ. The CDR3 loop is CASSPPTGGSGEKLFF. CDR3 nucleotide sequence: TGTGCCAGCAGCCCCCCGACAGGGGGCAGCGGTGAAAAACTGTTTTTT.

This clone was counted only a few times. The chain couples TRBV2 to TRBJ2-5; 8 bases are shared with TRBD1. Germline V gene sequence: CDR1 SNHLY, CDR2 FYNNEI. CDR3 length equals 15 residues. V was pared by 8 bases and J by 0 bases, with 8 bases of the junction left unmatched. Here the CDR3 DNA reads TGTGCCAGCGGTTCGGAACAGGGGGACCAAGAGACCCAGTACTTC. Translating gives CASGSEQGDQETQYF.

The chain carries TRBV5-4 and TRBJ2-1; D remains ambiguous. With 1 base removed from V and 0 bases from J, the gap between germline ends came to 8 bases. The CDR3 length is 15 residues. CDR1 SGHNT and CDR2 YYREEE come from the germline V gene (reference sequence). The CDR3: CASSLSTSSYNEQFF. CDR3 nucleotide sequence: TGTGCCAGCAGCTTGTCAACCAGCTCCTACAATGAGCAGTTCTTC.

This clone has a single count. This chain links TRBV7-2 with TRBJ2-1; 7 positions match TRBD1. CDR1 is SGHTA and CDR2 is FQGNSA in the germline V gene. V was clipped by 4 bases and J by 0 bases; unmatched bases: 3. The CDR3 loop spans 15 amino acids. The CDR3 nucleotides read TGTGCCAGCAGCTCCGGGACAGCCTCCTACAATGAGCAGTTCTTC. Protein sequence: CASSSGTASYNEQFF. Complete variable domain (other parts from reference TRBV7-2 and TRBJ2-1): GAGVSQSPSNKVTEKGKDVELRCDPISGHTALYWYRQSLGQGLEFLIYFQGNSAPDKSGLPSDRFSAERTGGSVSTLTIQRTQQEDSAVYLCASSSGTASYNEQFFGPGTRLTVL.

The CDR3 is CASSTHVGGAKNIQYF. The CDR3 DNA reads as TGTGCCAGCAGCACCCATGTAGGAGGCGCCAAAAACATTCAGTACTTC. The chain has TRBV11-2 and TRBJ2-4; D might be TRBD2 (5 bases). Between the trimmed V and J ends, which lost 5 bases and 1 base, there was a span of 15 bases. Germline loops: CDR1 SGHAT, CDR2 FQNNGV. This CDR3 is 16 amino acids long.

The rearrangement joins TRBV30 to TRBJ2-3; 9 positions match TRBD2. CDR1 is GTSNPN, CDR2 SVGIG, per germline (reference sequence). This CDR3 spans 14 amino acids. Trimming took 4 bases from V and 8 from J; bases not matched to a gene: 10. The CDR3 DNA reads TGTGCCTGGACCCCTAGCGGGACCCTCGTTACGCAGTATTTT. Amino acids: CAWTPSGTLVTQYF.

The chain has TRBV5-1 and TRBJ2-5; tentative D call: TRBD1 (5 bases). The CDR3 consists of 16 residues. The V gene lost 0 bases and the J gene lost 1 base, with 13 bases spanning the gap. Per the germline V gene, CDR1 is SGHRS and CDR2 is YFSETQ. The CDR3 protein is CASSLAEAGIQETQYF. The CDR3 nucleotides are TGCGCCAGCAGCTTGGCCGAGGCAGGGATCCAAGAGACCCAGTACTTC.

V and J are TRBV28 and TRBJ2-2; no clear D gene. V lost 6 bases, J lost 7 bases, and 12 bases lay in between. CDR1 and CDR2 (germline): MDHEN, SYDVKM. The length of the CDR3 is 13 residues. In DNA form, the CDR3 reads TGTGCCAGCAGCCAACCTCACGGCGGGGAGCTGTTTTTT. Translated, it gives CASSQPHGGELFF. Complete variable domain (other parts from reference TRBV28 and TRBJ2-2): DVKVTQSSRYLVKRTGEKVFLECVQDMDHENMFWYRQDPGLGLRLIYFSYDVKMKEKGDIPEGYSVSREKKERFSLILESASTNQTSMYLCASSQPHGGELFFGEGSRLTVL.

The chain employs TRBV4-1 and TRBJ1-2; tentative D call: TRBD1 (5 bases). The CDR3 has 16 residues. Germline CDR1 is MGHRA and CDR2 is YSYEKL. The germline V and J ends were trimmed by 0 bases and 6 bases, with 17 bases remaining between them. CDR3 in amino acids: CASSQDQYQDTNGYTF. In nucleotides, the CDR3 is TGCGCCAGCAGCCAAGATCAGTATCAGGACACTAATGGCTACACCTTC.

This clone was counted once. The rearrangement links TRBV4-1 to TRBJ2-3, with 8 bases matching TRBD1. CDR3 length equals 17 residues. J lost 4 bases, V lost 1 base, and 10 bases had no gene match. Germline V CDR1 and CDR2: MGHRA, YSYEKL. The DNA of the CDR3 is TGCGCCAGCAGCCAAGCTCCCCCAGGGGGCATCTCAGATACGCAGTATTTT. This encodes CASSQAPPGGISDTQYF.

This sequence joins TRBV2 and TRBJ1-5, with D perhaps matching TRBD1 (5 bases). CDR1 is SNHLY and CDR2 is FYNNEI in the germline V gene. Trimming left V 7 bases short and J 7 bases short, with 11 bases between. CDR3 size: 12 residues. The CDR3 here is CASMGQGQPQHF. The CDR3 nucleotides read TGTGCCAGCATGGGCCAGGGACAGCCCCAGCATTTT. Full variable domain (rest looked up from reference TRBV2 and TRBJ1-5): EPEVTQTPSHQVTQMGQEVILRCVPISNHLYFYWYRQILGQKVEFLVSFYNNEISEKSEIFDDQFSVERPDGSNFTLKIRSTKLEDSAMYFCASMGQGQPQHFGDGTRLSIL.

The chain uses TRBV6-1 and TRBJ1-3; no clear D. Germline CDR1 MNHNS, CDR2 SASEGT. The CDR3 consists of 18 residues. Deletions cut 2 bases from V and 0 bases from J, with 17 bases between. The CDR3 sequence is CASSESPPTWASGNTIYF. In nucleotides, the CDR3 is TGTGCCAGCAGTGAATCTCCCCCGACGTGGGCCTCTGGAAACACCATATATTTT.

This clone has a single count. The rearrangement links TRBV27 to TRBJ2-3, with 9 nucleotides matching TRBD2. Germline V gene sequence: CDR1 MNHEY, CDR2 SMNVEV (reference sequence). CDR3 length: 19 amino acids. Unmatched junction bases numbered 17, after V lost 5 bases and J lost 2 bases. Here the CDR3 reads CASSPRPTLLAGITDTQYF. Written as DNA, the CDR3 is TGTGCCAGCAGTCCAAGACCCACCCTCCTAGCGGGAATCACAGATACGCAGTATTTT.

The chain links TRBV25-1 to TRBJ2-3, with D perhaps TRBD1 (6 bases). The CDR3 has 15 residues. Germline CDR1 reads MGHDK; CDR2 reads SYGVNS. Deletions cut 2 bases from V and 2 bases from J, with 11 bases between. The CDR3 bases are TGTGCCAGCAGTGAAGCCAGGGGACACACAGATACGCAGTATTTT. Amino acid sequence: CASSEARGHTDTQYF.

The rearrangement uses TRBV2 and TRBJ1-3, with 12 bases identical to TRBD1. CDR3 length: 19 residues. Germline-derived CDR1 and CDR2 are SNHLY and FYNNEI. V gave up 7 bases and J gave up 2 bases; unmatched junction bases: 15. The CDR3 nucleotides are TGTGCCAGCATCGGAGGGATTTCCCGGGACAGGGGGCCTGGAAACACCATATATTTT. Amino acids: CASIGGISRDRGPGNTIYF.

The CDR3 reads CASSLELAGGYNEQFF. The CDR3 DNA reads TGTGCCAGCTCCCTTGAACTAGCGGGAGGGTACAATGAGCAGTTCTTC. This chain links TRBV18 with TRBJ2-1, with 13 bases identical to TRBD2. Unmatched junction bases numbered 6, after V lost 6 bases and J lost 4 bases. Germline V gene data show CDR1 as KGHSH and CDR2 as LQKENI. CDR3 length: 16 residues. The full variable domain, rest sourced from reference TRBV18 and TRBJ2-1, is NAGVMQNPRHLVRRRGQEARLRCSPMKGHSHVYWYRQLPEEGLKFMVYLQKENIIDESGMPKERFSAEFPKEGPSILRIQQVVRGDSAAYFCASSLELAGGYNEQFFGPGTRLTVL.